The 9 T cell receptor beta chains reported below all come from one sample, sequenced in a study of blood T cell repertoires in COVID-19. Method: immunoSEQ multiplex PCR; TCRdb's copy keeps in-frame clones and lacks some. Of some 180,000 clones in the sample, roughly 81% were seen once. The sequencing input was peripheral blood. The origin of the receptors is a woman aged 80 or over with COVID-19, enrolled during active disease.

This chain uses TRBV4-2 with TRBJ2-7; D ambiguous. Trimming removed 1 base from V and 9 bases from J, with 13 bases in between. CDR3 length: 13 residues. Germline CDR1 and CDR2: LGHNA and YNFKEQ. CDR3 sequence reads: CASSQGASFGQYF. The CDR3 DNA follows: TGTGCCAGCAGCCAAGGGGCCTCCTTCGGGCAGTACTTC.

The rearrangement links TRBV28 to TRBJ1-4; possibly TRBD1 for D (5 bases). The CDR3 loop spans 13 amino acids. The ends were cut back, 2 bases at V and 14 bases at J, with 15 bases in the middle. Germline V gene sequence: CDR1 MDHEN, CDR2 SYDVKM. The CDR3 here is CASSLDVSGTLFF. CDR3 coding DNA: TGTGCCAGCAGTTTAGACGTCTCAGGGACTCTGTTTTTT.

This chain joins TRBV7-2 and TRBJ1-1; no clear D gene. The germline V gene encodes CDR1 SGHTA and CDR2 FQGNSA. Trimming left V 2 bases short and J 4 bases short, with 11 bases between. The CDR3 consists of 14 residues. Here the CDR3 reads CASSLTFWSTEAFF. As DNA, the CDR3 is TGTGCCAGCAGCTTAACTTTTTGGAGCACTGAAGCTTTCTTT.

This rearrangement joins TRBV18 to TRBJ2-4, with D perhaps matching TRBD2 (6 bases). The CDR3 is 14 residues long. V shed 6 bases and J shed 6 bases, with 15 bases lying between them. The germline gives CDR1 KGHSH, CDR2 LQKENI. CDR3 in DNA: TGTGCCAGCTCGCTCCGGGACTTCCTAAACATTCAGTACTTC. Translated: CASSLRDFLNIQYF.

The J gene is TRBJ2-2, the V gene TRBV7-3, with 10 positions matching TRBD2. Germline CDR1 and CDR2: SGHTA and FQGTGA. This CDR3 is 17 amino acids long. The V and J ends lost 2 bases and 10 bases, in that order; junction bases with no gene match: 13. The CDR3 is CASSLASGSTPGVELFF. As DNA, the CDR3 is TGTGCCAGCAGCTTAGCTAGCGGGAGCACACCGGGGGTGGAGCTGTTTTTT. Combining the CDR3 with reference TRBV7-3 and TRBJ2-2 gives the whole variable domain GAGVSQTPSNKVTEKGKYVELRCDPISGHTALYWYRQSLGQGPEFLIYFQGTGAADDSGLPNDRFFAVRPEGSVSTLKIQRTERGDSAVYLCASSLASGSTPGVELFFGEGSRLTVL.

The chain uses TRBV10-3 and TRBJ1-2; 11 bases align to TRBD1. From germline, CDR1 is ENHRY and CDR2 SYGVKD. The trim removed 4 bases at V and 8 bases at J, leaving 12 bases unmatched. The length of the CDR3 is 16 residues. CDR3 amino acids: CAISGGQGAGLGGYTF. The CDR3 bases are TGTGCCATCAGTGGTGGACAGGGGGCAGGCTTGGGAGGCTACACCTTC.

The V call is TRBV7-9, the J call TRBJ1-4; 7 nucleotides agree with TRBD1. V trimming: 6 bases; J trimming: 2 bases; junction bases outside the gene matches: 9. The CDR3 spans 16 residues. Looked up from germline, CDR1 is SEHNR and CDR2 is FQNEAQ (reference sequence). CDR3 sequence (DNA): TGTGCCAGCAGTCGCGACAGGGTCAGCACTAATGAAAAACTGTTTTTT. This gives the protein CASSRDRVSTNEKLFF.

The V and J genes are TRBV19 and TRBJ1-4, with D unresolved. V was cut by 3 bases and J by 0 bases, with 11 bases left in between. CDR3 length: 16 residues. Germline-derived CDR1 and CDR2 are LNHDA and SQIVND (reference sequence). The CDR3 DNA is TGTGCCAGTAGTATCACGAGGTTCGCAACTAATGAAAAACTGTTTTTT. Its translation is CASSITRFATNEKLFF.

The CDR3 loop is CASSLPGQGLSTGANVLTF. CDR3 coding DNA: TGTGCCAGCAGCTTGCCCGGACAGGGGCTCTCTACTGGGGCCAACGTCCTGACTTTC. This chain joins TRBV5-6 and TRBJ2-6; the match to TRBD1 covers 9 bases. The ends lost 1 base at V and 2 bases at J; junction bases unmatched: 10. Germline V gene data show CDR1 as SGHDT and CDR2 as YYEEEE. The CDR3 totals 19 residues.